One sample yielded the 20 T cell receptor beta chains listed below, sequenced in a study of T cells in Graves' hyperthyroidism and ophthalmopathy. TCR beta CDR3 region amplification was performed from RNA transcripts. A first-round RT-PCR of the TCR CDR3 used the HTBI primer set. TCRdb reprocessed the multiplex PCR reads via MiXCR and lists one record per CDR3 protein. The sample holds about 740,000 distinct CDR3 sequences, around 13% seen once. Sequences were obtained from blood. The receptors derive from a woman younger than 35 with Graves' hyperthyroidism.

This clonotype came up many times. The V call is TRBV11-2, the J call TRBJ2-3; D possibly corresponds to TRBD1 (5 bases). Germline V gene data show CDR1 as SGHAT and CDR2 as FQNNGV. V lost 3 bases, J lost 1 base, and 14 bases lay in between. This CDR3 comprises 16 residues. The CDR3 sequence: CASSFQGARGTDTQYF. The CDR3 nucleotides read TGTGCCAGCAGCTTCCAAGGGGCGCGAGGCACAGATACGCAGTATTTT.

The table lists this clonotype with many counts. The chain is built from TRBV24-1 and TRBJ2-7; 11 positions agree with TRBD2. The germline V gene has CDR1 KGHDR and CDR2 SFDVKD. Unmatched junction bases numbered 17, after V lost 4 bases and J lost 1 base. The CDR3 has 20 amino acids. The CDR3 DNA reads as TGTGCCACCAGTGAGTCAGGACAGGAATTTACTAGCGGGAGTTCCTACGAGCAGTACTTC. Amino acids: CATSESGQEFTSGSSYEQYF.

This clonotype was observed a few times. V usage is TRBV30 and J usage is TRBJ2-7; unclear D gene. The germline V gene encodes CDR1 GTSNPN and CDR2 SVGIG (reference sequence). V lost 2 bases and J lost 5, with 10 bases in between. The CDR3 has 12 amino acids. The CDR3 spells CAWSTRLHEQYF. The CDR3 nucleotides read TGTGCCTGGAGTACCCGACTCCACGAGCAGTACTTC.

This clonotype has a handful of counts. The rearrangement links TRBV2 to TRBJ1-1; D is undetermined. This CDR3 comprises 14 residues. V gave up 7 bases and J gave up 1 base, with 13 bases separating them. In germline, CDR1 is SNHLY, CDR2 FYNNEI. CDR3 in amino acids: CASIPGRTNTEAFF. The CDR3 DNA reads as TGTGCCAGCATTCCTGGACGGACGAACACTGAAGCTTTCTTT.

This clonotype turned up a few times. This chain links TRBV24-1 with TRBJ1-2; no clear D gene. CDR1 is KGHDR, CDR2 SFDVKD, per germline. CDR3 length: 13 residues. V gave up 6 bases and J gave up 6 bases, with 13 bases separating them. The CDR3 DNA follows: TGTGCCACCAGTCTGACGGGGAGGGATGGCTACACCTTC. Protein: CATSLTGRDGYTF.

CDR3 DNA: TGTGCCAGCAGCTTGAACGTTCCCGAGCAGTACTTC. This gives the protein CASSLNVPEQYF. This chain uses TRBV7-9 with TRBJ2-7; D unclear. CDR1 and CDR2 (germline): SEHNR, FQNEAQ (reference sequence). CDR3 size: 12 residues. Trimming took off 3 bases at V and 6 bases at J, with 9 bases between the two ends.

CDR3 in amino acids: CASSRSGTPYEQYF. CDR3 DNA sequence: TGTGCCAGCAGCCGTTCGGGGACTCCCTACGAGCAGTACTTC. The chain has TRBV14 and TRBJ2-7, with D tentatively TRBD2 (6 bases). The CDR3 runs to 14 residues. Between the trimmed V and J ends, which lost 4 bases and 2 bases, there was a span of 12 bases. Per the germline V gene, CDR1 is SGHDN and CDR2 is FVKESK.

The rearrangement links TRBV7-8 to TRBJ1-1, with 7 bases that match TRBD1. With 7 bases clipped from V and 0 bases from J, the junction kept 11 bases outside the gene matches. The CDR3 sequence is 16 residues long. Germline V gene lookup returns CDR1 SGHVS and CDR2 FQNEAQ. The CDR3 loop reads CASTPPNRGLNTEAFF. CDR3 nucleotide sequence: TGTGCCAGCACCCCTCCGAACAGGGGACTGAACACTGAAGCTTTCTTT.

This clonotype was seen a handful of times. The CDR3 reads CASSMEGHPGELFF. The CDR3 DNA is TGTGCCAGCAGCATGGAGGGGCACCCCGGGGAGCTGTTTTTT. The chain joins TRBV7-8 to TRBJ2-2, with D possibly TRBD2 on 6 matching bases. CDR1 is SGHVS, CDR2 FQNEAQ, per germline. This CDR3 is 14 amino acids long. Trimming removed 5 bases from V and 6 bases from J, with 13 bases in between.

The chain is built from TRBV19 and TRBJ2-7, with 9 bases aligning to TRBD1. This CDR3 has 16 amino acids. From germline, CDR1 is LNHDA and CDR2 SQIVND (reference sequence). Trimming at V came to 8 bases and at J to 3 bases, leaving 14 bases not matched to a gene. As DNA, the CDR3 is TGTGCCAGTGCTCCGGGACAGGGTTTCTCTCTCTACGAGCAGTACTTC. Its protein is CASAPGQGFSLYEQYF.

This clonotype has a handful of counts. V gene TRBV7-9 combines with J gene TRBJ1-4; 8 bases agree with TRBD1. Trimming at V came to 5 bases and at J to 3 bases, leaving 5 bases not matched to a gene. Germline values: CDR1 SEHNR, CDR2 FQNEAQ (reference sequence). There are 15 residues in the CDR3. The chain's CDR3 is CASSPLTGANEKLFF. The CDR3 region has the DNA TGTGCCAGCAGCCCATTGACAGGGGCTAATGAAAAACTGTTTTTT.

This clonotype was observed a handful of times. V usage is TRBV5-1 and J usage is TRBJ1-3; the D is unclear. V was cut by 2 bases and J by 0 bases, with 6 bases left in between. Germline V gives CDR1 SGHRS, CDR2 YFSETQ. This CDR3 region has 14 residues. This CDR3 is CASSFGASGNTIYF. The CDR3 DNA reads TGCGCCAGCAGCTTCGGAGCCTCTGGAAACACCATATATTTT.

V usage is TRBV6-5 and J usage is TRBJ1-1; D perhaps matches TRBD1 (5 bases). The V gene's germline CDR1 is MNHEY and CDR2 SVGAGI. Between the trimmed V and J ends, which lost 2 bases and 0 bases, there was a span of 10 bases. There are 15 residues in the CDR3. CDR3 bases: TGTGCCAGCAGTTACCAACGACAGCTGAACACTGAAGCTTTCTTT. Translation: CASSYQRQLNTEAFF.

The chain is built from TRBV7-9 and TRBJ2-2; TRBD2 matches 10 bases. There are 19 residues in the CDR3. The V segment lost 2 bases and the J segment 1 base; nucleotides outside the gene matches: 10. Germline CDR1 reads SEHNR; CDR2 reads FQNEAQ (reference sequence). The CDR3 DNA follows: TGTGCCAGCAGCTTATCGTCTAGCGGGAGCAATAAGAACACCGGGGAGCTGTTTTTT. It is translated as CASSLSSSGSNKNTGELFF.

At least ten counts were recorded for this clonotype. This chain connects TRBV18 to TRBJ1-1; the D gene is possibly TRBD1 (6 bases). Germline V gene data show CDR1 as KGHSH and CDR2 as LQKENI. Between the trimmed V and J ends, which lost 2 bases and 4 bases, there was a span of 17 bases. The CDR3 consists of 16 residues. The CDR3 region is CASSPRPRGTGTEAFF. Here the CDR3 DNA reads TGTGCCAGCTCACCAAGGCCAAGGGGGACCGGCACTGAAGCTTTCTTT.

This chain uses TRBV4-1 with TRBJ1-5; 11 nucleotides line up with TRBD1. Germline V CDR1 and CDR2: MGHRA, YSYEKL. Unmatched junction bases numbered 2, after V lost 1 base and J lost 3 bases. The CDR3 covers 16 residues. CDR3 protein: CASSQGDRGNNQPQHF. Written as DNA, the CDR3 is TGCGCCAGCAGCCAAGGGGACAGGGGGAACAATCAGCCCCAGCATTTT.

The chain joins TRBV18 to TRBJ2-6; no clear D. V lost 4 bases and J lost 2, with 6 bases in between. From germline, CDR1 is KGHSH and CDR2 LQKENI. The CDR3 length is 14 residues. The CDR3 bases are TGTGCCAGCTCACGCATTCCTGGGGCCAACGTCCTGACTTTC. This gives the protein CASSRIPGANVLTF.

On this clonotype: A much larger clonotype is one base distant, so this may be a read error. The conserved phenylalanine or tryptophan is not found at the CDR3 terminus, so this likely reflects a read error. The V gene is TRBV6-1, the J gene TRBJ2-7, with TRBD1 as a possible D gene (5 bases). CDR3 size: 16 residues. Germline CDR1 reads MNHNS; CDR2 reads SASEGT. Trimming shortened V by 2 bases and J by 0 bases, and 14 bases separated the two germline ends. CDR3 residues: CASSESPTVSSYEQYL. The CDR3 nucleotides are TGTGCCAGCAGTGAATCTCCGACAGTCAGCTCCTACGAGCAGTACCTC.

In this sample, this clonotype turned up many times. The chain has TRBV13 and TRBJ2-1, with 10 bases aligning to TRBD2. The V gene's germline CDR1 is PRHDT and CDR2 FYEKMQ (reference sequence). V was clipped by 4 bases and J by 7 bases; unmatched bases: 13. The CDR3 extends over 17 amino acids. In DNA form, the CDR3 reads TGTGCCAGCAGCTCAACCACCCTAGCGGGAGTGAGGAATGAGCAGTTCTTC. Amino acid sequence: CASSSTTLAGVRNEQFF. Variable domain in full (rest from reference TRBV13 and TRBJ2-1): AAGVIQSPRHLIKEKRETATLKCYPIPRHDTVYWYQQGPGQDPQFLISFYEKMQSDKGSIPDRFSAQQFSDYHSELNMSSLELGDSALYFCASSSTTLAGVRNEQFFGPGTRLTVL.

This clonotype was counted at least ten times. The CDR3 sequence: CATSGGQVYYEQYF. CDR3 coding DNA: TGTGCCACCAGTGGGGGACAGGTCTACTACGAGCAGTACTTC. The J gene is TRBJ2-7, the V gene TRBV24-1; 8 positions match TRBD1. The germline V gene encodes CDR1 KGHDR and CDR2 SFDVKD. With V trimmed by 5 bases and J by 3 bases, 5 bases remained unmatched. The CDR3 has 14 residues.